This T cell receptor (beta chain) stems from a study of blood T cell repertoires in COVID-19. Across the whole study: Acute-phase and convalescent COVID-19 samples originated in the United States, Italy and Spain.

V was cut by 4 bases and J by 2 bases, with 7 bases left in between. The germline CDR1 and CDR2 sequences are SGHVS and FNYEAQ. The CDR3 is 13 residues long. The assay was immunoSEQ multiplex PCR, and TCRdb's table has in-frame clones only and misses some. The sample records 150,000 to 250,000 clones, 90% to 95% being singletons. This clonotype was obtained from a young man with COVID-19, enrolled during active disease. V gene TRBV7-6 combines with J gene TRBJ2-3; D is uncertain. The sample was peripheral blood. This chain's CDR3 is CASSSRFTDTQYF. The CDR3 DNA sequence: TGTGCCAGCAGCTCCCGTTTCACAGATACGCAGTATTTT.